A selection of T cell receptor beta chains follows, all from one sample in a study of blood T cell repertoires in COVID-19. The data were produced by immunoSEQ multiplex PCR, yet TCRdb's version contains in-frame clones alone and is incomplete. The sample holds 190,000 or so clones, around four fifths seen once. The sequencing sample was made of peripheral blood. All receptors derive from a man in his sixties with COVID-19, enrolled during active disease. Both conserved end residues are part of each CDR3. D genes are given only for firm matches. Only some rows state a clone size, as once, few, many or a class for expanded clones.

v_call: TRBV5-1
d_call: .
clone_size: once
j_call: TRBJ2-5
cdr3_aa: CASSFSFQETQYF
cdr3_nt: TGCGCCAGCAGCTTTAGCTTCCAAGAGACCCAGTACTTC

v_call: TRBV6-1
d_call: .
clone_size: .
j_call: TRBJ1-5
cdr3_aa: CASSELGGAGKQPQHF
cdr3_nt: TGTGCCAGCAGTGAATTGGGGGGTGCGGGCAAGCAGCCCCAGCATTTT

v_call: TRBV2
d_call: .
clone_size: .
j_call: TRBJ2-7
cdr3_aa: CASSEGLAISYEQYF
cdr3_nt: TGTGCCAGCAGTGAGGGGCTAGCGATCTCCTACGAGCAGTACTTC

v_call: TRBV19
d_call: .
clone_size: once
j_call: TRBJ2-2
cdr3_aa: CASNRRENTGELFF
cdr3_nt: TGTGCCAGTAACAGGAGGGAAAACACCGGGGAGCTGTTTTTT

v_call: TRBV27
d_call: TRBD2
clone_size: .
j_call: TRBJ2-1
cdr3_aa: CASTLLAGAGVSYNEQFF
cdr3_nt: TGTGCCAGCACCTTACTGGCTGGAGCGGGAGTGTCCTACAATGAGCAGTTCTTC

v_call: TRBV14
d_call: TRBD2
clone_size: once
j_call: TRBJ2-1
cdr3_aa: CASSLSGGYNEQFF
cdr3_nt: TGTGCCAGCAGCCTTAGCGGGGGCTACAATGAGCAGTTCTTC

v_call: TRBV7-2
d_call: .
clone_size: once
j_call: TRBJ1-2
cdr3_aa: CASSLVKGSYGYTF
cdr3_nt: TGTGCCAGCAGCTTAGTTAAAGGGAGCTATGGCTACACCTTC

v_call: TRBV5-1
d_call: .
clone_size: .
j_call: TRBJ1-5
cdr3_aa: CASSPDSPNQPQHF
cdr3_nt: TGCGCCAGCAGCCCCGACAGTCCCAATCAGCCCCAGCATTTT

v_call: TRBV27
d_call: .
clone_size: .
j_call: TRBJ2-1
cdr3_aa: CASSLSGGTRNEQFF
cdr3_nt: TGTGCCAGCAGTTTATCGGGGGGAACCCGGAATGAGCAGTTCTTC

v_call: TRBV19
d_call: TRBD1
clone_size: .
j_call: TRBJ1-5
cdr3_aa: CASSTGPGQGHF
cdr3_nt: TGTGCCAGTAGTACCGGACCGGGACAGGGCCATTTT

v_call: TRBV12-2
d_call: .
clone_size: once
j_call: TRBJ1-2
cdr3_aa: CASRLGRRGEGFNYGYTF
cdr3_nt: TGTGCAAGTCGCTTAGGGCGGCGGGGGGAGGGATTCAACTATGGCTACACCTTC

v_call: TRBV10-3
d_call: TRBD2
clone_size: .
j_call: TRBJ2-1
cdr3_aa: CAISDGLAGGSEQFF
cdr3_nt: TGTGCCATCAGTGATGGACTAGCGGGAGGGAGTGAGCAGTTCTTC

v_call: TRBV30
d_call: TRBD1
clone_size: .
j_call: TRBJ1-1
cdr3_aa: CAWKPGQMNTEAFF
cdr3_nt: TGTGCCTGGAAGCCGGGACAGATGAACACTGAAGCTTTCTTT

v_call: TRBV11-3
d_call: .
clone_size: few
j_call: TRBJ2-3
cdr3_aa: CASSPGGDLNTQYF
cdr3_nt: TGTGCCAGCAGCCCGGGCGGGGATTTGAATACGCAGTATTTT

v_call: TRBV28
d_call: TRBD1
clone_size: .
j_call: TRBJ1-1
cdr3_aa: CASREGAMNTEAFF
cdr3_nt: TGTGCCAGCAGGGAGGGGGCTATGAACACTGAAGCTTTCTTT

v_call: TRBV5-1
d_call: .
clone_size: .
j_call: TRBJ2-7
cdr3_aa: CASSLDGGSYEQYF
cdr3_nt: TGCGCCAGCAGCTTGGACGGCGGCTCCTACGAGCAGTACTTC

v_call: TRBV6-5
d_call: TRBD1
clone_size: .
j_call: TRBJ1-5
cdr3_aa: CASSRDRGRQPQHF
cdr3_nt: TGTGCCAGCAGTCGGGACAGGGGAAGGCAGCCCCAGCATTTT

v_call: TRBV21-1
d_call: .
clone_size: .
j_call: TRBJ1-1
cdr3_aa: CASSNGEIDTEAFF
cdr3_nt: TGTGCCAGCAGCAACGGAGAGATAGACACTGAAGCTTTCTTT

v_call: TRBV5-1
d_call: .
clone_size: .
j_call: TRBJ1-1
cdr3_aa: CASSWGREVGTEAFF
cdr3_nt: TGCGCCAGCAGCTGGGGTAGGGAGGTTGGGACTGAAGCTTTCTTT

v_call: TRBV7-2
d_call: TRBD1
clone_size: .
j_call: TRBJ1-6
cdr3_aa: CASSQGVHSPLHF
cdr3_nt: TGTGCCAGCAGCCAGGGGGTTCATTCACCCCTCCACTTT

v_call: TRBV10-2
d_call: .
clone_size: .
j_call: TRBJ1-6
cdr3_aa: CASSPRGSSSPLHF
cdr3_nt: TGCGCCAGCAGCCCACGAGGGTCCTCGTCACCCCTCCACTTT

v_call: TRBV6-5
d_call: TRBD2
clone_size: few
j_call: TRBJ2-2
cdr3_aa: CASSTSGNTGELFF
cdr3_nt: TGTGCCAGCAGTACTAGCGGCAACACCGGGGAGCTGTTTTTT

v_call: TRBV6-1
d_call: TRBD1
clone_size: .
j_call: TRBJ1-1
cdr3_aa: CASSDYGAGGNTEAFF
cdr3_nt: TGTGCCAGCAGTGACTACGGGGCAGGGGGCAACACTGAAGCTTTCTTT

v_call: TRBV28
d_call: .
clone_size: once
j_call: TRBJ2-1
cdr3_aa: CASNVQGPTSNEQFF
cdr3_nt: TGTGCCAGCAATGTCCAGGGGCCGACCTCCAATGAGCAGTTCTTC

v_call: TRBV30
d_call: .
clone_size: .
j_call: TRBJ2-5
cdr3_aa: CAWSLNPRGSIQETQYF
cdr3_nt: TGTGCCTGGAGTTTAAACCCAAGGGGATCGATACAAGAGACCCAGTACTTC

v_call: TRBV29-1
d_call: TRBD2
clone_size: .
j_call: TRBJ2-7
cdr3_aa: CSVVGTSGYEQYF
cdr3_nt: TGCAGCGTTGTCGGGACTAGCGGATACGAGCAGTACTTC

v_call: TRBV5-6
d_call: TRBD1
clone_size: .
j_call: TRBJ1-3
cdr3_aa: CASSEGDRGFSGNTIYF
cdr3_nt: TGTGCCAGCAGCGAAGGGGACAGGGGCTTCTCTGGAAACACCATATATTTT

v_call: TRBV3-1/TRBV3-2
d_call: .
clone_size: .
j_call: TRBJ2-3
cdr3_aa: CASSQVGGSGAYF
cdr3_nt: TGTGCCAGCAGCCAAGTAGGAGGGAGCGGCGCGTATTTT

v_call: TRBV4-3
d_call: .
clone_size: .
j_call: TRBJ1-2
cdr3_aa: CASSQDVRAAYGYTF
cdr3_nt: TGCGCCAGCAGCCAAGATGTCAGGGCGGCCTATGGCTACACCTTC